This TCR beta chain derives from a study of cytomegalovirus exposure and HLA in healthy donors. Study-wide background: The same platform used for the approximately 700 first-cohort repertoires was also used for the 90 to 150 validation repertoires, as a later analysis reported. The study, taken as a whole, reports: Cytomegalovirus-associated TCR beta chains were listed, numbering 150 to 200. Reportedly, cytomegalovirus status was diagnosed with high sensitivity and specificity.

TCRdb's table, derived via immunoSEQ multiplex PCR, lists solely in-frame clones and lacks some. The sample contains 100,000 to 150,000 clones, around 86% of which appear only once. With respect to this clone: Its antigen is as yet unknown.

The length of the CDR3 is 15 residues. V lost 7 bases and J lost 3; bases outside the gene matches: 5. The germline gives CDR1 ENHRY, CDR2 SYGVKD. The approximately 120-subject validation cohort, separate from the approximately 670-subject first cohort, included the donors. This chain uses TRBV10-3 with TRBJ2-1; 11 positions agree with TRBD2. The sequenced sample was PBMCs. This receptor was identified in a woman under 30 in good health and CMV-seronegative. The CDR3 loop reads CAITPGTSGYNEQFF. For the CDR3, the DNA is TGTGCCATCACCCCCGGGACTAGCGGCTACAATGAGCAGTTCTTC.